These T cell receptor beta chains were read from a single sample in a study of blood T cell repertoires in COVID-19. Profiled with immunoSEQ multiplex PCR; TCRdb holds only in-frame clones, not every one. The sample has roughly 300,000 clones, about nine tenths seen once; the top ten hold 1.8%. The sample comprised peripheral blood. These receptors were collected from a woman in her twenties or thirties with COVID-19, enrolled during active disease. The CDR3 runs from the conserved cysteine through the conserved F or W. The D gene is left open where the match is weak. Size values are once, few and many counts, or a class for expanded clones, and some rows have none.

j_gene | v_gene | d_gene | abundance | CDR3aa | CDR3nt
TRBJ1-1 | TRBV29-1 | TRBD1 | - | CSVRTGRTEAFF | TGCAGCGTGAGGACAGGGCGAACTGAAGCTTTCTTT
TRBJ1-2 | TRBV4-1 | - | - | CASSQGQEQAHIYGYTF | TGCGCCAGCAGCCAAGGCCAAGAGCAGGCACACATCTATGGCTACACCTTC
TRBJ2-2 | TRBV24-1 | - | - | CATSDSGAGELFF | TGTGCCACCAGTGATTCAGGGGCCGGGGAGCTGTTTTTT
TRBJ1-4 | TRBV5-5 | - | - | CASSKTEIIEKLFF | TGTGCCAGCAGCAAGACTGAGATAATAGAAAAACTGTTTTTT
TRBJ2-5 | TRBV20-1 | - | once | CSMDYQETQYF | TGCAGTATGGACTATCAAGAGACCCAGTACTTC
TRBJ1-1 | TRBV4-2 | - | - | CASSQDSGGAFF | TGTGCCAGCAGCCAAGACTCGGGGGGAGCTTTCTTT
TRBJ1-1 | TRBV6-5 | - | - | CASSHPRGARSEAFF | TGTGCCAGCAGTCACCCGCGGGGGGCAAGGTCTGAAGCTTTCTTT
TRBJ1-1 | TRBV6-6 | - | - | CAGQGRGTEAFF | TGTGCCGGTCAGGGGAGAGGCACTGAAGCTTTCTTT
TRBJ1-1 | TRBV27 | TRBD1 | - | CASSLLGNRQGEAFF | TGTGCCAGCAGTTTATTAGGGAATAGACAGGGTGAAGCTTTCTTT
TRBJ1-2 | TRBV12-5 | - | - | CASGLVTRVSGYTF | TGTGCTAGTGGTTTGGTAACGAGGGTATCAGGCTACACCTTC
TRBJ2-7 | TRBV7-2 | TRBD1 | - | CASRYDRGSYEQYF | TGTGCCAGCAGATACGACAGGGGTTCCTACGAGCAGTACTTC
TRBJ1-3 | TRBV5-5 | TRBD1 | - | CASSLGGTGSSNTIYF | TGTGCCAGCAGCTTGGGGGGGACAGGGTCGTCAAACACCATATATTTT
TRBJ2-5 | TRBV11-2 | - | - | CASSLERAAAETQYF | TGTGCCAGCAGCTTAGAGAGGGCGGCGGCTGAGACCCAGTACTTC
TRBJ1-1 | TRBV16 | - | - | CASSQGVRRMNTEAFF | TGTGCCAGCAGCCAAGGTGTTCGGCGGATGAACACTGAAGCTTTCTTT
TRBJ2-3 | TRBV7-2 | TRBD2 | - | CASSLEGIAGDTQYF | TGTGCCAGCAGCTTAGAGGGCATAGCGGGAGATACGCAGTATTTT
TRBJ1-1 | TRBV28 | - | once | CASSSSVVMAFF | TGTGCCAGCAGCTCCTCAGTCGTGATGGCTTTCTTT